Listed here are 14 T cell receptor beta chains from one sample, sequenced in a study of blood T cell repertoires in COVID-19. Profiling relied on immunoSEQ multiplex PCR, and the TCRdb table lists in-frame clones only, not all of them. This sample has approximately 130,000 clones, with around 79% found just once. The sequencing input was peripheral blood. The receptors shown here come from a man aged 80 or over with acute or convalescent COVID-19.

V gene TRBV28 combines with J gene TRBJ2-3; 10 nucleotides agree with TRBD1. The J segment lost 4 bases and the V segment lost 6 bases, leaving 4 bases of the junction unmatched. Germline CDR1 is MDHEN and CDR2 is SYDVKM. CDR3 size: 14 residues. The CDR3 DNA is TGTGCCAGCAGGCGGACAGGGGGAGCAGATACGCAGTATTTT. It is translated as CASRRTGGADTQYF.

The genes are TRBV19 and TRBJ1-5; TRBD1 is a possible D gene (5 bases). Germline values: CDR1 LNHDA, CDR2 SQIVND (reference sequence). The CDR3 extends over 14 amino acids. The V gene lost 2 bases and the J gene lost 0 bases, with 5 bases spanning the gap. CDR3 protein: CASSIQGSNQPQHF. DNA for the CDR3: TGTGCCAGTAGTATACAGGGTAGCAATCAGCCCCAGCATTTT.

V usage is TRBV2 and J usage is TRBJ2-1; TRBD2 agrees at 9 bases. Germline-derived CDR1 and CDR2 are SNHLY and FYNNEI. The CDR3 runs to 15 residues. J was trimmed by 1 base and V by 6 bases; bases with no gene match: 4. For the CDR3, the DNA is TGTGCCAGCAGACTGAGCGGGGGGTCCTACAATGAGCAGTTCTTC. This encodes CASRLSGGSYNEQFF.

This clone came up once. The chain links TRBV7-2 to TRBJ1-5; no firm D call. The CDR3 is made up of 14 amino acids. The V gene lost 1 base and the J gene lost 4 bases, with 8 bases spanning the gap. Germline V gives CDR1 SGHTA, CDR2 FQGNSA. The CDR3 bases are TGTGCCAGCAGCTTAGACGACGGGAATCAGCCCCAGCATTTT. Protein: CASSLDDGNQPQHF.

This clone was picked up one time. A read error may produce the germline difference seen at one junction end. The chain uses TRBV5-5 and TRBJ2-4, with D tentatively TRBD1 (5 bases). Germline CDR1 is SGHKS and CDR2 is YYEKEE (reference sequence). The CDR3 runs 14 residues. The CDR3 region is CASSLEQAQYPLDF. CDR3 DNA: TGTGCCAGCAGCTTGGAACAGGCTCAGTACCCCTTAGACTTC.

V is TRBV28 and J is TRBJ1-1, with TRBD1 matching over 8 bases. This CDR3 region has 15 residues. Looked up from germline, CDR1 is MDHEN and CDR2 is SYDVKM. Trimming at V came to 5 bases and at J to 2 bases, leaving 7 bases not matched to a gene. The CDR3: CASSKPGGLNTEAFF. The CDR3 region has the DNA TGTGCCAGCAGTAAACCAGGGGGCCTTAACACTGAAGCTTTCTTT.

The chain carries TRBV2 and TRBJ2-4; D not certain. Germline CDR1 and CDR2: SNHLY and FYNNEI. This CDR3 is 14 amino acids long. Trimming took off 4 bases at V and 0 bases at J, with 7 bases between the two ends. CDR3 region: CASSGQIAKNIQYF. The CDR3 region has the DNA TGTGCCAGCAGTGGACAAATAGCCAAAAACATTCAGTACTTC.

The gene calls are TRBV30 and TRBJ2-7, with 7 positions matching TRBD1. Per germline, CDR1 GTSNPN and CDR2 SVGIG (reference sequence). This CDR3 comprises 13 residues. The trim removed 1 base at V and 7 bases at J, leaving 7 bases unmatched. The CDR3 is CAWSATTGSEQYF. For the CDR3, the DNA is TGTGCCTGGAGTGCAACGACAGGGAGTGAGCAGTACTTC.

This chain connects TRBV7-7 to TRBJ2-5, with 14 nucleotides matching TRBD2. The germline gives CDR1 SSHAT, CDR2 FNYEAQ (reference sequence). This CDR3 region has 18 residues. With 5 bases clipped from V and 2 bases from J, the junction kept 10 bases outside the gene matches. For the CDR3, the DNA is TGTGCCAGCAGCCTAGGGACTAGCGGGGGAGCCTTACAAGAGACCCAGTACTTC. Its protein is CASSLGTSGGALQETQYF.

This chain uses TRBV19 with TRBJ1-5; D might be TRBD1 (6 bases). CDR3 length: 16 amino acids. V dropped 4 bases and J dropped 5 bases, with 18 bases sitting between them. Germline CDR1 LNHDA, CDR2 SQIVND (reference sequence). The CDR3 nucleotides read TGTGCCAGTAGTACCTATACAGGGATGAAAGATCAGCCCCAGCATTTT. The encoded protein is CASSTYTGMKDQPQHF.

The genes are TRBV10-3 and TRBJ2-2; TRBD1 aligns across 7 bases. Germline CDR1 reads ENHRY; CDR2 reads SYGVKD. The V gene end was trimmed by 1 base and the J gene end by 5 bases; junction bases not matched to a gene: 4. CDR3 length equals 15 residues. The CDR3 spells CAISELETGTGELFF. The CDR3 nucleotides are TGTGCCATCAGTGAGTTAGAGACAGGGACCGGGGAGCTGTTTTTT.

This chain connects TRBV9 to TRBJ1-3, with unresolved D. The CDR3 spans 16 residues. Trimming pared 3 bases from V and 2 bases from J, leaving 15 bases between. The germline V gene has CDR1 SGDLS and CDR2 YYNGEE. The CDR3 nucleotides read TGTGCCAGCAGCGCCGGGTCCCCGGCCCCTGGAAACACCATATATTTT. This encodes CASSAGSPAPGNTIYF.

The chain employs TRBV11-2 and TRBJ2-1; 9 bases align to TRBD2. The J segment lost 15 bases and the V segment lost 1 base, leaving 7 bases of the junction unmatched. Looked up from germline, CDR1 is SGHAT and CDR2 is FQNNGV. This CDR3 comprises 13 residues. In DNA form, the CDR3 reads TGTGCCAGCAGCTTAGGCGGGGGGGGACCTGGGTTCTTC. The encoded protein is CASSLGGGGPGFF.

V usage is TRBV7-9 and J usage is TRBJ1-4; 7 bases align to TRBD1. Trimming removed 6 bases from V and 8 bases from J; junction bases left unmatched: 12. The CDR3 contains 15 residues. CDR1 is SEHNR, CDR2 FQNEAQ, per germline (reference sequence). CDR3 loop: CASSSGPRDSEKLFF. The CDR3 DNA reads TGTGCCAGCAGTTCGGGGCCCCGGGACAGCGAAAAACTGTTTTTT.